These 28 T cell receptor beta chains originate from one sample sequenced in a study of T cells in Graves' hyperthyroidism and ophthalmopathy. The TCR beta CDR3 regions underwent amplification using RNA transcripts as the source. The TCR CDR3 was amplified in a first-round RT-PCR using the HTBI primer set. TCRdb recomputed calls from the multiplex PCR reads with MiXCR, one row per CDR3 protein. The data contain about 560,000 distinct CDR3 sequences, about a sixth of them singletons. Source material: blood. All receptors come from a woman aged 30 to 39 with Graves' hyperthyroidism.

This clonotype was recorded many times. The chain is built from TRBV6-2 or TRBV6-3 and TRBJ2-1, with D uncertain. Per the germline V gene, CDR1 is MNHEY and CDR2 is SVGEGT. There are 17 residues in the CDR3. The V and J ends lost 3 bases and 5 bases respectively, with 20 bases between them. Written as DNA, the CDR3 is TGTGCCAGCAGTTATCAGTTTAGCACGGCAAAGGACAATGAGCAGTTCTTC. The encoded protein is CASSYQFSTAKDNEQFF.

About this clonotype: Being one base from a much bigger clone, this may be a read error. V is TRBV7-9 and J is TRBJ2-1; D is possibly TRBD1 (6 bases). Germline V gene data show CDR1 as SEHNR and CDR2 as FQNEAQ (reference sequence). CDR3 length: 18 amino acids. The ends were cut back, 4 bases at V and 12 bases at J, with 31 bases in the middle. DNA for the CDR3: TGTGCCAGCAGCTCGACTACCCTGGACAGCGTAGCCCTCGGGTTGCAGTTCTTC. It specifies CASSSTTLDSVALGLQFF.

This clonotype was counted many times. The V call is TRBV3-1, the J call TRBJ2-1; maybe TRBD2 (6 bases). Germline CDR1 and CDR2: LGHDT and YNNKEL (reference sequence). V was cut by 3 bases and J by 7 bases, with 22 bases left in between. The CDR3 length is 17 residues. The CDR3 protein is CASSQTPDSSLANEQFF. Here the CDR3 DNA reads TGTGCCAGCAGCCAGACCCCAGACTCCTCTCTAGCGAATGAGCAGTTCTTC.

The V call is TRBV7-9, the J call TRBJ2-7, with 10 bases identical to TRBD1. The J segment lost 7 bases and the V segment lost 3 bases, leaving 6 bases of the junction unmatched. The germline V gene encodes CDR1 SEHNR and CDR2 FQNEAQ (reference sequence). The CDR3 runs 14 residues. The CDR3 DNA follows: TGTGCCAGCAGCTTCCCGGACAGGGGGTGGGAGCAGTACTTC. Translating it yields CASSFPDRGWEQYF.

This clonotype was recorded a few times. This chain connects TRBV7-8 to TRBJ1-3; D remains unclear. CDR1 is SGHVS, CDR2 FQNEAQ, per germline. The ends were cut back, 4 bases at V and 8 bases at J, with 9 bases in the middle. There are 12 residues in the CDR3. In DNA form, the CDR3 reads TGTGCCAGCAGCTCGGGAGGAGACACCATATATTTT. This translates into CASSSGGDTIYF. The whole variable domain, filled in from reference TRBV7-8 and TRBJ1-3, reads GAGVSQSPRYKVAKRGQDVALRCDPISGHVSLFWYQQALGQGPEFLTYFQNEAQLDKSGLPSDRFFAERPEGSVSTLKIQRTQQEDSAVYLCASSSGGDTIYFGEGSWLTVV.

The genes are TRBV7-2 and TRBJ2-2, with D possibly matching TRBD2 (6 bases). V was clipped by 1 base and J by 7 bases, with 10 bases between them. Germline V gives CDR1 SGHTA, CDR2 FQGNSA. The CDR3 is made up of 14 amino acids. The CDR3 sequence: CASSLGGGIGELFF. For the CDR3, the DNA is TGTGCCAGCAGCTTAGGGGGCGGGATCGGGGAGCTGTTTTTT.

This clonotype was seen ten or more times. The rearrangement uses TRBV14 and TRBJ2-1; 8 bases map to TRBD1. The V and J ends lost 1 base and 0 bases, in that order; junction bases with no gene match: 5. Looked up from germline, CDR1 is SGHDN and CDR2 is FVKESK. This CDR3 has 17 residues. The CDR3 DNA follows: TGTGCCAGCAGCCAAGTCGGACAGGGCGCCTCCTACAATGAGCAGTTCTTC. This translates into CASSQVGQGASYNEQFF.

This clonotype was seen many times. The chain is built from TRBV6-1 and TRBJ1-1, with D unclear. This CDR3 region has 12 residues. Between the trimmed V and J ends, which lost 8 bases and 1 base, there was a span of 8 bases. Per germline, CDR1 MNHNS and CDR2 SASEGT. CDR3 residues: CASDRGNTEAFF. The CDR3, as DNA: TGTGCCAGCGATCGGGGGAACACTGAAGCTTTCTTT.

As concerns this clonotype: With a much larger clone just one base away, this may be a read error. The chain has TRBV18 and TRBJ2-3; 8 nucleotides agree with TRBD2. Looked up from germline, CDR1 is KGHSH and CDR2 is LQKENI. This CDR3 is built from 14 residues. J gave up 0 bases and V 7 bases, and 3 bases lay outside the gene matches. For the CDR3, the DNA is TGTGCCAGCTTAGGACTAGCCAGCACAGATACGCAGTATTTT. Its protein product is CASLGLASTDTQYF.

This clonotype was counted a few times. V is TRBV11-3 and J is TRBJ2-3; 8 positions match TRBD1. Germline-derived CDR1 and CDR2 are SGHNT and YENEEA. CDR3 length: 15 amino acids. The V segment lost 5 bases and the J segment 2 bases; nucleotides outside the gene matches: 6. Here the CDR3 DNA reads TGTGCCAGCAGCCCCCGACAGGGGAACACAGATACGCAGTATTTT. Encoded protein: CASSPRQGNTDTQYF.

This clonotype appeared a few times. V and J are TRBV5-1 and TRBJ1-2; D perhaps matches TRBD1 (5 bases). Germline lookup yields CDR1 SGHRS and CDR2 YFSETQ. With 0 bases removed from V and 4 bases from J, the gap between germline ends came to 25 bases. The CDR3 spans 19 residues. The CDR3 coding sequence is TGCGCCAGCAGCTTGGCTGCACCAACCCAGGGTATGGATCCCTATGGCTACACCTTC. Protein product: CASSLAAPTQGMDPYGYTF.

The rearrangement uses TRBV12-3 or TRBV12-4 and TRBJ2-7; perhaps TRBD1 as D (6 bases). V shed 6 bases and J shed 3 bases, with 18 bases lying between them. The CDR3 is made up of 15 amino acids. The CDR3 loop reads CASSLSQGSFYEQYF. In DNA, the CDR3 is TGTGCCAGCAGCCTATCGCAGGGGAGTTTCTACGAGCAGTACTTC.

This clonotype has a handful of counts. The V call is TRBV20-1, the J call TRBJ2-1, with a weak D call TRBD1 (6 bases). The germline CDR1 and CDR2 sequences are DFQATT and SNEGSKA (reference sequence). CDR3 length equals 15 residues. V lost 6 bases and J lost 2, with 17 bases in between. CDR3 nucleotide sequence: TGCAGTGCCACCTCCGGACAGCCCCCCTACAATGAGCAGTTCTTC. This codes for CSATSGQPPYNEQFF.

This clonotype was detected ten times or more. The J gene is TRBJ1-1, the V gene TRBV6-2 or TRBV6-3; 8 bases map to TRBD1. The ends lost 6 bases at V and 4 bases at J; junction bases unmatched: 10. Germline CDR1 reads MNHEY; CDR2 reads SVGEGT. The CDR3 covers 15 residues. The CDR3 bases are TGTGCCAGCAGGACGAACGGACAGGGAAGCACTGAAGCTTTCTTT. Protein product: CASRTNGQGSTEAFF.

The chain is built from TRBV4-3 and TRBJ2-1; D is ambiguous. This CDR3 spans 13 amino acids. Trimming stripped 3 bases from V and 6 bases from J, with 9 bases between. Germline values: CDR1 LGHNA, CDR2 YSLEER. The CDR3 DNA reads as TGCGCCAGCAGCCACAAGAGCCGCAATGAGCAGTTCTTC. Translated: CASSHKSRNEQFF.

This clonotype was observed many times. The chain links TRBV3-1 to TRBJ2-1; no definite D call. V was pared by 1 base and J by 10 bases, with 17 bases between. This CDR3 has 15 residues. Germline CDR1 LGHDT, CDR2 YNNKEL (reference sequence). CDR3 nucleotides: TGTGCCAGCAGCCAAGGTATCCACGGCGCCCCGGAGCAGTTCTTC. Protein product: CASSQGIHGAPEQFF.

This clonotype was recorded many times. This sequence joins TRBV9 and TRBJ1-5, with 7 bases fitting TRBD1. This CDR3 region has 13 residues. V was pared by 5 bases and J by 5 bases, with 4 bases of the junction left unmatched. Germline lookup yields CDR1 SGDLS and CDR2 YYNGEE. CDR3 residues: CASSVTGDQPQHF. The CDR3 DNA sequence: TGTGCCAGCAGTGTCACAGGGGATCAGCCCCAGCATTTT.

This clonotype was counted at least ten times. This chain joins TRBV20-1 and TRBJ2-1, with TRBD1 matching over 9 bases. CDR3 length equals 14 residues. Germline lookup yields CDR1 DFQATT and CDR2 SNEGSKA (reference sequence). V trimming: 5 bases; J trimming: 4 bases; junction bases outside the gene matches: 6. The CDR3 loop is CSAGPGQGYNEQFF. The CDR3 nucleotides read TGCAGTGCTGGGCCGGGACAGGGTTACAATGAGCAGTTCTTC.

This clonotype has at least ten counts. This chain uses TRBV10-3 with TRBJ2-5; D is possibly TRBD1 or TRBD2 (6 bases each). The germline gives CDR1 ENHRY, CDR2 SYGVKD. The CDR3 loop spans 14 amino acids. The V and J ends lost 4 bases and 0 bases respectively, with 9 bases between them. The CDR3 here is CAISARDNQETQYF. For the CDR3, the DNA is TGTGCCATCAGTGCGCGGGACAACCAAGAGACCCAGTACTTC.

This chain links TRBV5-1 with TRBJ1-3, with 8 bases identical to TRBD1. The CDR3 consists of 15 residues. The J segment lost 2 bases and the V segment lost 4 bases, leaving 5 bases of the junction unmatched. CDR1 is SGHRS, CDR2 YFSETQ, per germline. The DNA of the CDR3 is TGCGCCAGCAGCCCAGGGGGCGCGACTGGAAACACCATATATTTT. This gives the protein CASSPGGATGNTIYF.

This clonotype was detected many times. The gene calls are TRBV3-1 and TRBJ2-5; 13 positions agree with TRBD2. Per the germline V gene, CDR1 is LGHDT and CDR2 is YNNKEL (reference sequence). There are 15 residues in the CDR3. V was pared by 5 bases and J by 5 bases, with 5 bases of the junction left unmatched. The CDR3 DNA reads as TGTGCCAGCAGCTACGGACTAGCGGGAGTTGAGACCCAGTACTTC. It is translated as CASSYGLAGVETQYF.

Many counts were recorded for this clonotype. The chain links TRBV12-3 or TRBV12-4 to TRBJ2-1, with unresolved D. This CDR3 spans 14 amino acids. Trimming removed 3 bases from V and 1 base from J, with 7 bases in between. The CDR3 reads CASSLIGSYNEQFF. Here the CDR3 DNA reads TGTGCCAGCAGTTTGATCGGGTCCTACAATGAGCAGTTCTTC.

This clonotype was seen many times. CDR3 DNA: TGTGCCAGCTCACGGGGTCTGGGGAATACGCAGTATTTT. Translated, it gives CASSRGLGNTQYF. The chain has TRBV18 and TRBJ2-3; the D is unclear. The CDR3 has 13 residues. CDR1 is KGHSH and CDR2 is LQKENI in the germline V gene. Trimming pared 4 bases from V and 7 bases from J, leaving 12 bases between.

This clonotype has at least ten counts. The chain uses TRBV10-3 and TRBJ2-7, with 10 bases aligning to TRBD1. Germline assignment: CDR1 ENHRY and CDR2 SYGVKD. The CDR3 covers 14 residues. The J segment lost 7 bases and the V segment lost 7 bases, leaving 10 bases of the junction unmatched. CDR3 amino acids: CAITPGQGPREQYF. The CDR3 DNA follows: TGTGCCATCACCCCGGGACAGGGGCCTCGGGAGCAGTACTTC.

This clonotype has ten or more counts. The chain has TRBV29-1 and TRBJ1-4; the match to TRBD1 covers 7 bases. Unmatched junction bases numbered 5, after V lost 6 bases and J lost 7 bases. Germline-derived CDR1 and CDR2 are SQVTM and ANQGSEA. The CDR3 is 12 amino acids. The CDR3 loop is CSVGTEGEKLFF. Written as DNA, the CDR3 is TGCAGCGTCGGGACAGAAGGTGAAAAACTGTTTTTT.

This clonotype was seen ten or more times. The chain has TRBV6-2 or TRBV6-3 and TRBJ2-7; D remains unclear. Deletions cut 8 bases from V and 6 bases from J, with 14 bases between. CDR3 length: 12 amino acids. Looked up from germline, CDR1 is MNHEY and CDR2 is SVGEGT. The CDR3 region has the DNA TGTGCCAGCCAAACGGTGGATGGCGAGCAGTACTTC. Translation gives CASQTVDGEQYF.

This clonotype was picked up a small number of times. The chain employs TRBV27 and TRBJ1-1; D gene ambiguous. Per the germline V gene, CDR1 is MNHEY and CDR2 is SMNVEV (reference sequence). Trimming removed 3 bases at V and 1 base at J, with 12 bases between. The CDR3 is made up of 15 amino acids. As DNA, the CDR3 is TGTGCCAGCAGTTTGGACTTTTTGGGGAACACTGAAGCTTTCTTT. It translates to CASSLDFLGNTEAFF.

The chain employs TRBV10-3 and TRBJ2-3; TRBD1 aligns across 9 bases. The trim removed 11 bases at V and 3 bases at J, leaving 6 bases unmatched. This CDR3 has 13 amino acids. Germline lookup yields CDR1 ENHRY and CDR2 SYGVKD. CDR3: CASTGQGTDTQYF. CDR3 DNA: TGTGCCTCAACGGGACAGGGAACAGATACGCAGTATTTT.